The T cell receptor beta chain described here comes from a study of tumor and adjacent non-tumor tissue in lung cancer. Across the study: Stage I to III disease affected roughly 10 men and roughly five women aged roughly 31 to 85.

The V gene's germline CDR1 is LGHNA and CDR2 YNFKEQ. The CDR3 spans 16 residues. No cell sorting was done before RNA was extracted from the tissue. This non-tumor lung sample came from over 3 cm beyond the tumor edge. Chemotherapy-naive patients with new lung cancer underwent thoracic surgery in China, August–late 2014. Concerning this clonotype itself: A clone one base away is much larger, so this may be a read error.

TCRbeta libraries were built with three rounds of nested PCR, modified from ARM-PCR. TCRdb ran MiXCR on the multiplex PCR reads and lists one entry per CDR3 protein. The data show approximately 100,000 distinct CDR3 sequences, roughly 60% seen once. The chain couples TRBV4-2 to TRBJ2-2; 12 nucleotides match TRBD2. Sequenced sample: distant non-tumor lung tissue. This TCR was sampled from a man aged 30 to 39 with non-small cell lung cancer. In DNA form, the CDR3 reads TGTGCCAGCAGCCGCCTAGCGGGGGGGCGGGCCGGGGAGCCGTTTTTT. This sequence encodes CASSRLAGGRAGEPFF.